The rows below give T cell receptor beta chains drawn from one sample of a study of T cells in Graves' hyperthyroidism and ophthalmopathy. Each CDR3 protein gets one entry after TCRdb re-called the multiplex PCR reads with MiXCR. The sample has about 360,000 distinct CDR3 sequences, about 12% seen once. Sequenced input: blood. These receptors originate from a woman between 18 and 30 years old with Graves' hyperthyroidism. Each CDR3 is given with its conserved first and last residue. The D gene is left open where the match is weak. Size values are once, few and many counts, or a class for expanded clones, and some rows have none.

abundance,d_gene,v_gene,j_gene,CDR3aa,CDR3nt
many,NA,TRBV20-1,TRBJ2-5,CSAGIHQETQYF,TGCAGTGCTGGGATACACCAAGAGACCCAGTACTTC
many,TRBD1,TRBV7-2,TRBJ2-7,CASSLDGTGNTYEQYF,TGTGCCAGCAGCTTAGACGGGACAGGGAATACCTACGAGCAGTACTTC
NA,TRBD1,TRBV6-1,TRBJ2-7,CASSPTTTGGGYEQYF,TGTGCCAGCAGCCCGACAACGACAGGGGGCGGTTACGAGCAGTACTTC
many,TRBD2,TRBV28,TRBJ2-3,CASGAGGRGTDTQYF,TGTGCCAGCGGTGCGGGCGGGAGAGGCACAGATACGCAGTATTTT
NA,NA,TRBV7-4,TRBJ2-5,CASRRGAWSQETQYF,TGTGCCAGCAGACGAGGCGCGTGGAGCCAAGAGACCCAGTACTTC
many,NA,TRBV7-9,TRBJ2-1,CASSKGGGSYNEQFF,TGTGCCAGTTCGAAGGGCGGTGGCTCCTACAATGAGCAGTTCTTC
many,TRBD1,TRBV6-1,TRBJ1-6,CASSSRQGSSYNSPLHF,TGTGCCAGCAGTTCCCGACAGGGGAGCTCCTATAATTCACCCCTCCACTTT
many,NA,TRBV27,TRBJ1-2,CASSLHSDYGYTF,TGTGCCAGCAGTTTGCACAGCGACTATGGCTACACCTTC
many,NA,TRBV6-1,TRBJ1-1,CASRRGLGRAANTEAFF,TGTGCCAGCAGGCGGGGTCTGGGCAGGGCGGCGAACACTGAAGCTTTCTTT
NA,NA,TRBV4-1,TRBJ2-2,CASSQEEGYTGELFF,TGTGCCAGCAGCCAAGAAGAAGGGTACACCGGGGAGCTGTTTTTT
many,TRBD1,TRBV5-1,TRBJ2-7,CASSFDPGQDPYEQYF,TGCGCCAGCAGCTTCGACCCGGGACAGGACCCCTACGAGCAGTACTTC
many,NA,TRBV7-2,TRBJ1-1,CASSLQTNTEAFF,TGTGCCAGCAGCTTGCAAACGAACACTGAAGCTTTCTTT
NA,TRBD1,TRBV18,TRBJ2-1,CASSKRQDRGGLESEQFF,TGTGCCAGCTCCAAGCGCCAGGACAGGGGCGGTCTGGAGAGTGAGCAGTTCTTC
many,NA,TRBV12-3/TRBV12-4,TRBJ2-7,CASESSYEQYF,TGTGCCAGCGAGTCGTCCTACGAGCAGTACTTC
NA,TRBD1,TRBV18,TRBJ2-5,CASSRGTGEETQYF,TGTGCCAGCTCCCGCGGGACAGGCGAAGAGACCCAGTACTTC
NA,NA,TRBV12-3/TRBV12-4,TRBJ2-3,CAGSYTSFTQYF,TGTGCCGGCAGTTACACTAGTTTCACGCAGTATTTT
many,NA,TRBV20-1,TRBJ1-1,CSARGSGRSTEAFF,TGCAGTGCTCGTGGCTCCGGGCGTAGCACTGAAGCTTTCTTT
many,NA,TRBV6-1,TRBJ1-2,CASRGKGANYGYTF,TGTGCCAGCAGGGGGAAGGGTGCGAACTATGGCTACACCTTC
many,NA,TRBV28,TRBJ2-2,CASSLAGNTGELFF,TGTGCCAGCAGTTTGGCGGGGAACACCGGGGAGCTGTTTTTT
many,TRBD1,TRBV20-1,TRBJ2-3,CSARDRGEDTQYF,TGCAGTGCTAGGGACAGGGGCGAAGATACGCAGTATTTT
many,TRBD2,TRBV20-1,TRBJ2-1,CSARGGLAGGAYNEQFF,TGCAGTGCTAGGGGTGGACTAGCGGGAGGGGCCTACAATGAGCAGTTCTTC
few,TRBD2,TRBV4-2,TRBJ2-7,CASSQDTTSGSYEQYF,TGTGCCAGCAGCCAAGATACTACTAGCGGGAGTTACGAGCAGTACTTC
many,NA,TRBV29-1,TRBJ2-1,CSSLAGLSYNEQFF,TGCAGCTCACTTGCCGGCCTATCCTACAATGAGCAGTTCTTC
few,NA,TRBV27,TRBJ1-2,CASSRSGGGYTF,TGTGCCAGCAGTAGGTCTGGGGGGGGCTACACCTTC
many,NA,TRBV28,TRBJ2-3,CASSSVIDTQYF,TGTGCCAGCAGTTCCGTCATCGATACGCAGTATTTT
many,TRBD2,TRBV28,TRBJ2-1,CASGSGRTLYNEQFF,TGTGCCAGCGGTAGCGGGAGGACCCTGTACAATGAGCAGTTCTTC
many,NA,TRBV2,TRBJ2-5,CASSEFRIADQETQYF,TGTGCCAGCAGTGAATTTAGGATAGCGGACCAAGAGACCCAGTACTTC
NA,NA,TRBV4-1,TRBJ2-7,CASSQEQGPTYEQYF,TGCGCCAGCAGCCAAGAGCAGGGCCCTACCTACGAGCAGTACTTC
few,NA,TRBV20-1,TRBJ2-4,CSARGGTVKNIQYF,TGCAGTGCTAGAGGCGGGACAGTAAAAAACATTCAGTACTTC
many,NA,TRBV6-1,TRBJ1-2,CASSEAGRNYGYTF,TGTGCCAGCAGTGAAGCAGGACGAAACTATGGCTACACCTTC
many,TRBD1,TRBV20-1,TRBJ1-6,CSARVVGQNNSPLHF,TGCAGTGCTAGAGTGGTGGGACAGAATAATTCACCCCTCCACTTT
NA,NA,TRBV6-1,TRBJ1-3,CASTYSLSQLSGNTIYF,TGTGCCAGCACCTATTCCCTGAGCCAACTATCTGGAAACACCATATATTTT
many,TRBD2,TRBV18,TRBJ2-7,CASSPVTGTSGTYEQYF,TGTGCCAGCTCACCGGTAACCGGTACTAGCGGGACCTACGAGCAGTACTTC
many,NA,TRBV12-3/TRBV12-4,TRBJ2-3,CASSGGQTAIGNTQYF,TGTGCCAGCAGTGGCGGACAGACCGCCATAGGAAATACGCAGTATTTT
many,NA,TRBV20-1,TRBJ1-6,CSARAAWGGSPLHF,TGCAGTGCTAGAGCCGCCTGGGGTGGGTCACCCCTCCACTTT